The present T cell receptor beta chain was sequenced within a study of siplizumab effects on memory and regulatory T cells. Generated by immunoSEQ multiplex PCR, the TCRdb table keeps only in-frame clones and is missing some. The profile covers 95,000 to 130,000 clones, with about 94% appearing a single time and roughly 1.5% taken by the ten largest. CDR3 size: 16 residues. Germline lookup yields CDR1 SGHRS and CDR2 YFSETQ. J was trimmed by 2 bases and V by 0 bases; bases with no gene match: 8. This clone was observed once. The genes are TRBV5-1 and TRBJ2-7; 7 bases line up with TRBD1. Specimen: non-Treg CD4+ T cells sorted from blood. This TCR came from a human donor in good health. The CDR3 sequence is CASSLVTSGQAYEQYF. CDR3 DNA sequence: TGCGCCAGCAGCTTGGTAACAAGTGGACAGGCCTACGAGCAGTACTTC.